The source of this T cell receptor beta chain is a study of cytomegalovirus exposure and HLA in healthy donors. Study results and caveats: As a later analysis revealed, most CMV-associated TCR beta chains appeared HLA-restricted. The authors enumerated 164 TCR beta chains as linked to cytomegalovirus. Using a false discovery rate of 0.05, a later analysis showed that roughly 16,000 TCR beta sequences were associated with HLA alleles. Serostatus for CMV was the only available immune exposure information.

PCR used 60 Vbeta primers and 13 Jbeta primers. Sequenced by immunoSEQ multiplex PCR; TCRdb stores in-frame clones only, minus some. This sample has under 200,000 clones, with about 62% found just once. As regards this clone: The antigen remains undetermined.

In germline, CDR1 is SQVTM, CDR2 ANQGSEA. The CDR3 runs to 12 residues. Trimming cost V 4 bases and J 4 bases, with 10 bases left between them. The chain combines TRBV29-1 with TRBJ1-1, with TRBD1 as a possible D gene (6 bases). The source of this sequence is a man aged 35 to 55 in good health and CMV-seronegative. The material sequenced was PBMCs. The CDR3 DNA follows: TGCAGCGTTGGAACCAGGGGCACTGAAGCTTTCTTT. Translated: CSVGTRGTEAFF.